The source of this T cell receptor (beta chain) is a study of CD8 T cells in ankylosing spondylitis. Study-level points and caveats: Earlier work had already found some motif variants in reactive arthritis synovial fluid and blood. Characteristic, it appeared, of ankylosing spondylitis blood was a TCR beta motif of fewer than 10 highly homologous variants.

This clonotype appeared a single time. The antigen is unknown. V dropped 2 bases and J dropped 5 bases, with 18 bases sitting between them. This CDR3 is built from 15 residues. CDR1 is DFQATT, CDR2 SNEGSKA, per germline (reference sequence). As the method for making TCR beta libraries, quantitative 5'-RACE with molecular barcodes was used. TCRdb processed the 5' RACE reads anew with MiXCR; each CDR3 protein has one entry. The top ten clones hold approximately 1% of a sample with some 450,000 distinct CDR3 sequences, 17% of them seen once. This TCR derives from a male donor with ankylosing spondylitis. This rearrangement joins TRBV20-1 to TRBJ2-5; D ambiguous. Material: blood, either unsorted or a sorted T cell fraction (not recorded which). The CDR3 sequence: CSARPAGVIGETQYF. CDR3 DNA sequence: TGCAGTGCTAGACCCGCCGGCGTAATTGGGGAGACCCAGTACTTC.